These 5 T cell receptor beta chains share one sample of origin, sequenced in a study of cytomegalovirus exposure and HLA in healthy donors. The PCR made use of 60 Vbeta and 13 Jbeta primers. This table comes from immunoSEQ multiplex PCR, and its TCRdb copy is limited to in-frame clones, with some not included. Of around 100,000 clones in the sample, 75% were seen once. Sequenced sample: PBMCs. The receptor source for this set is a woman under 30 in good health and CMV-seropositive.

The gene calls are TRBV28 and TRBJ2-7; D gene ambiguous. The CDR3 runs to 13 residues. Germline V gives CDR1 MDHEN, CDR2 SYDVKM. Trimming stripped 5 bases from V and 3 bases from J, with 11 bases between. In nucleotides, the CDR3 is TGTGCCAGCAGTCTAGTGGAGTTCTACGAGCAGTACTTC. Translating it yields CASSLVEFYEQYF.

The chain joins TRBV7-8 to TRBJ2-1; tentative D call: TRBD2 (6 bases). V shed 5 bases and J shed 2 bases, with 13 bases lying between them. This CDR3 spans 15 amino acids. Germline loops: CDR1 SGHVS, CDR2 FQNEAQ. CDR3 nucleotide sequence: TGTGCCAGCAGCAAGTGGGGGGAAACCTACAATGAGCAGTTCTTC. Its translation is CASSKWGETYNEQFF.

V and J are TRBV4-2 and TRBJ2-7, with 7 positions matching TRBD2. Germline CDR1 is LGHNA and CDR2 is YNFKEQ. V shed 1 base, J shed 1 base, and the junction held 4 bases outside the gene matches. This CDR3 region has 15 residues. This CDR3 reads CASSQGASGSYEQYF. Written as DNA, the CDR3 is TGTGCCAGCAGCCAAGGGGCTAGCGGTTCCTACGAGCAGTACTTC.

The V and J genes are TRBV4-3 and TRBJ1-5, with D possibly TRBD1 on 5 matching bases. CDR3 length equals 15 residues. The V gene lost 0 bases and the J gene lost 7 bases, with 13 bases spanning the gap. CDR1 LGHNA and CDR2 YSLEER come from the germline V gene. The CDR3 DNA follows: TGCGCCAGCAGCCAAGATTTGGGGGGTGGCCAGCCCCAGCATTTT. This sequence encodes CASSQDLGGGQPQHF.

The V gene is TRBV28, the J gene TRBJ2-1; 8 bases are a match to TRBD1. This CDR3 spans 15 amino acids. Germline V gene data show CDR1 as MDHEN and CDR2 as SYDVKM. V lost 7 bases, J lost 8 bases, and 13 bases stayed unmatched. The CDR3 here is CASTPGGGAVDEQFF. The DNA for the CDR3 is TGTGCCAGCACCCCAGGGGGCGGAGCGGTCGATGAGCAGTTCTTC.